A selection of T cell receptor beta chains follows, all from one sample in a study of cytomegalovirus exposure and HLA in healthy donors. Some clones are missing from TCRdb's copy, which holds only in-frame ones; the method was immunoSEQ multiplex PCR. The sample carries approximately 91,000 clones, approximately 86% recorded once. Sequenced: PBMCs. The receptors were sampled from a man aged 25-45 years in good health and CMV-seropositive. Both conserved end residues are trimmed from each CDR3. Fields, in order: V gene, J gene, CDR3 protein.

v_call: TRBV27; j_call: TRBJ2-7; cdr3_aa: ASSLGVRGVSEQY
v_call: TRBV19; j_call: TRBJ2-1; cdr3_aa: ASSTSGSYNEQF
v_call: TRBV6-6; j_call: TRBJ1-1; cdr3_aa: ASSFIQDGEAF
v_call: TRBV5-4; j_call: TRBJ1-1; cdr3_aa: ASTGLTQGATEAF
v_call: TRBV7-7; j_call: TRBJ2-7; cdr3_aa: ASSPGGSYYEQY
v_call: TRBV6-5; j_call: TRBJ2-7; cdr3_aa: ASSFAGWNEQY
v_call: TRBV6-1; j_call: TRBJ2-7; cdr3_aa: ASNQGSGAYEQY
v_call: TRBV28; j_call: TRBJ2-3; cdr3_aa: ASRVQGTDTQY
v_call: TRBV28; j_call: TRBJ2-5; cdr3_aa: ASSSLAGGQETQY
v_call: TRBV6-5; j_call: TRBJ2-1; cdr3_aa: ASTHDRGDEQF
v_call: TRBV6-5; j_call: TRBJ2-3; cdr3_aa: ASSYLDNEDTQY
v_call: TRBV28; j_call: TRBJ2-7; cdr3_aa: ATRLAGDYEQY
v_call: TRBV6-1; j_call: TRBJ2-1; cdr3_aa: ASSVVAGAYNEQF
v_call: TRBV9; j_call: TRBJ2-2; cdr3_aa: ASSVTDFIPNTGELF
v_call: TRBV5-1; j_call: TRBJ1-1; cdr3_aa: ASSLGGGDTEAF
v_call: TRBV7-8; j_call: TRBJ2-1; cdr3_aa: ASSPRGLPAYNEQF
v_call: TRBV4-1; j_call: TRBJ2-3; cdr3_aa: ASSQGAFTDTQY
v_call: TRBV4-1; j_call: TRBJ1-2; cdr3_aa: ASSLDQGGYGYT
v_call: TRBV15; j_call: TRBJ2-7; cdr3_aa: ATSRDRYGGATGEQY